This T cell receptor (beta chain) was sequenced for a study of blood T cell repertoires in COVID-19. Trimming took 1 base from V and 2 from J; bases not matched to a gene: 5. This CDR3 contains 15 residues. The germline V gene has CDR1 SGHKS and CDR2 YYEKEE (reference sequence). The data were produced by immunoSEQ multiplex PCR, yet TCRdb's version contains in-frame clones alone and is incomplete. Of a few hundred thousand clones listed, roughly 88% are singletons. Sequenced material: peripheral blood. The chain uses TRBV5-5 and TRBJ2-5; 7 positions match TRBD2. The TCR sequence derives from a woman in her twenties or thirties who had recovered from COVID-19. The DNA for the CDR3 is TGTGCCAGCAGCTTGCGTTGGCGGGAGCAAGAGACCCAGTACTTC. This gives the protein CASSLRWREQETQYF.